This T cell receptor (beta chain) comes out of a study of blood T cell repertoires in COVID-19. As for the study in general: Acute and convalescent COVID-19 samples came from the United States, Italy and Spain. PBMCs, B-cell-depleted T cells, or T cells were the source of the cDNA or gDNA that made up the material.

Original methodology: From reference gene primer amplification, estimates of nucleated cell counts were derived. The repertoire was sequenced with immunoSEQ multiplex PCR; TCRdb's copy has only in-frame clones and lacks some. For V, J and clone size, that table is used; D and trimming come from the DNA. The sample lists over 100,000 clones; almost 80% were seen once. The CDR3 runs to 14 residues. V trimming: 7 bases; J trimming: 11 bases; junction bases outside the gene matches: 10. Germline V CDR1 and CDR2: MNHEY, SVGAGI. This chain links TRBV6-5 with TRBJ1-4, with TRBD1 matching 10 bases. The clonotype comes from a man aged 55-75 years with active or convalescent COVID-19. Sequenced: peripheral blood. Written as DNA, the CDR3 is TGTGCCAGCACCGAGGGACAGGGGCGGGGGAAACTGTTTTTT. As protein: CASTEGQGRGKLFF.